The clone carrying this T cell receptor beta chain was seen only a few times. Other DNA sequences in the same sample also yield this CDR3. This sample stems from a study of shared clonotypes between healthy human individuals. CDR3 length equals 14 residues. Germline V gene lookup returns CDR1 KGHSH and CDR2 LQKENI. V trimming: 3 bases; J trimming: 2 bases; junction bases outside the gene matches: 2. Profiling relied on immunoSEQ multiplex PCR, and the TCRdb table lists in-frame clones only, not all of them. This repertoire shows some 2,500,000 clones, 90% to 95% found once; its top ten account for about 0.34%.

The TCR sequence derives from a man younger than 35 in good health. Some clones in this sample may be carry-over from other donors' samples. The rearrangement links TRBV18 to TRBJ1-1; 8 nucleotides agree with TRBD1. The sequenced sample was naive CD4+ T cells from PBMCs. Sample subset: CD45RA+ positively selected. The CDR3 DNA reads TGTGCCAGCTCACCGGACAGGGTCAACACTGAAGCTTTCTTT. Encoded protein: CASSPDRVNTEAFF.